Each of the 17 T cell receptor beta chains below was sequenced from the same sample in a study of T-cell memory formation after mild COVID-19. TCRdb itself ran the 5' RACE reads through MiXCR, one entry per CDR3 protein. In the table there are approximately 250,000 distinct CDR3 sequences, over 15% of which are singletons. The material sequenced was PBMCs or a T cell subset sorted from them (not recorded which). Receptor source: a man between 18 and 29 years old who had mild COVID-19 (a few samples of this study predate the infection). Cell type and time point are not known.

This clonotype showed up just a few times. The chain employs TRBV15 and TRBJ1-5; D possibly corresponds to TRBD1 (6 bases). The CDR3 is 14 amino acids. Trimming removed 1 base at V and 6 bases at J, with 10 bases between. CDR1 is LNHNV, CDR2 YYDKDF, per germline (reference sequence). CDR3 in DNA: TGTGCCACCAGCAGAGCAGGGGCCGGTCAGCCCCAGCATTTT. This translates into CATSRAGAGQPQHF.

The J gene is TRBJ2-5, the V gene TRBV7-8, with D perhaps matching TRBD1 (6 bases). The CDR3 sequence is 15 residues long. Germline V CDR1 and CDR2: SGHVS, FQNEAQ. V lost 7 bases to trimming and J lost 1 base, with 16 bases between them. In nucleotides, the CDR3 is TGTGCCAGCATCGTTGGGTGGGGGCCCCAAGAGACCCAGTACTTC. Translated, it gives CASIVGWGPQETQYF.

This clonotype was observed many times. The DNA of the CDR3 is TGTGCCAGCAGCTCGCTAGGTGCGGACTACGAGCAGTACTTC. Its translation is CASSSLGADYEQYF. The rearrangement links TRBV7-9 to TRBJ2-7; D unresolved. In germline, CDR1 is SEHNR, CDR2 FQNEAQ (reference sequence). V shed 4 bases and J shed 3 bases, with 13 bases lying between them. The CDR3 extends over 14 amino acids.

This clonotype has ten or more counts. V and J are TRBV5-1 and TRBJ2-2; D gene ambiguous. V was shortened by 2 bases and J by 4 bases, with 9 bases between the two germline ends. The CDR3 runs 14 residues. Germline lookup yields CDR1 SGHRS and CDR2 YFSETQ. The CDR3 loop is CASSFGLITGELFF. CDR3 nucleotide sequence: TGCGCCAGCAGCTTCGGCCTAATCACCGGGGAGCTGTTTTTT.

Ten or more counts support this clonotype. This chain uses TRBV7-6 with TRBJ2-1; either TRBD1 or TRBD2 may supply D (5 bases each). Germline V gene lookup returns CDR1 SGHVS and CDR2 FNYEAQ. Trimming took 1 base from V and 12 from J, leaving 13 bases between them. This CDR3 spans 13 amino acids. The CDR3 DNA reads as TGTGCCAGCAGCTTAGGGCGGGCAGGGCCGCAGTTCTTC. Residues: CASSLGRAGPQFF.

This clonotype was counted at least ten times. The chain recombines TRBV9 with TRBJ1-1, with TRBD1 matching over 9 bases. Germline values: CDR1 SGDLS, CDR2 YYNGEE. The junction had 11 bases not matched to a gene; V was cut back by 3 bases and J by 8 bases. The CDR3 sequence is 15 residues long. CDR3 DNA: TGTGCCAGCAGCGAACCCCCCGGGACAGGGTCGGAAGCTTTCTTT. Translation: CASSEPPGTGSEAFF.

This clonotype was detected only a few times. The V call is TRBV9, the J call TRBJ2-7, with a weak D call TRBD1 (6 bases). This CDR3 spans 16 amino acids. In germline, CDR1 is SGDLS, CDR2 YYNGEE. The V gene lost 4 bases and the J gene lost 3 bases, with 20 bases spanning the gap. CDR3 sequence: CASSSSPRDTRYEQYF. DNA of the CDR3: TGTGCCAGCAGCTCCAGCCCCCGGGACACCCGCTACGAGCAGTACTTC.

CDR3 in DNA: TGTGCCAGCAGCCCTCTCAGCAGCCCATACAATGAGCAGTTCTTC. It specifies CASSPLSSPYNEQFF. This chain uses TRBV7-3 with TRBJ2-1; the D is unclear. Trimming cost V 5 bases and J 4 bases, with 15 bases left between them. The germline V gene encodes CDR1 SGHTA and CDR2 FQGTGA. This CDR3 spans 15 amino acids. The variable domain in full, completed from reference TRBV7-3 and TRBJ2-1, reads GAGVSQTPSNKVTEKGKYVELRCDPISGHTALYWYRQSLGQGPEFLIYFQGTGAADDSGLPNDRFFAVRPEGSVSTLKIQRTERGDSAVYLCASSPLSSPYNEQFFGPGTRLTVL.

This chain uses TRBV27 with TRBJ2-5, with D possibly matching TRBD2 (5 bases). The V gene lost 4 bases and the J gene lost 4 bases, with 16 bases spanning the gap. CDR3 length: 15 residues. Germline V CDR1 and CDR2: MNHEY, SMNVEV (reference sequence). CDR3 residues: CASSWARGSRETQYF. Here the CDR3 DNA reads TGTGCCAGCAGTTGGGCCCGGGGATCGCGAGAGACCCAGTACTTC.

The sample holds many counts of this clonotype. The V and J genes are TRBV20-1 and TRBJ2-7; unclear D gene. CDR3 length: 13 residues. Trimming took 3 bases from V and 3 from J, leaving 12 bases between them. Germline V CDR1 and CDR2: DFQATT, SNEGSKA (reference sequence). CDR3 in amino acids: CSARSYSGYEQYF. The CDR3 DNA reads as TGCAGTGCTAGGTCCTATTCGGGCTACGAGCAGTACTTC.

This clonotype was picked up a small number of times. The chain employs TRBV28 and TRBJ1-1; no reliable D call. The CDR3 spans 15 residues. From germline, CDR1 is MDHEN and CDR2 SYDVKM. The V and J ends lost 5 bases and 5 bases respectively, with 18 bases between them. The CDR3 sequence: CASSLDPWSKTEAFF. The CDR3 region has the DNA TGTGCCAGCAGTCTAGACCCTTGGAGTAAGACTGAAGCTTTCTTT. Using reference TRBV28 and TRBJ1-1 for the parts outside the CDR3, the full variable domain is DVKVTQSSRYLVKRTGEKVFLECVQDMDHENMFWYRQDPGLGLRLIYFSYDVKMKEKGDIPEGYSVSREKKERFSLILESASTNQTSMYLCASSLDPWSKTEAFFGQGTRLTVV.

The chain combines TRBV6-2 or TRBV6-3 with TRBJ2-3; 8 bases are a match to TRBD2. Germline V CDR1 and CDR2: MNHEY, SVGEGT. This CDR3 is built from 15 residues. With V trimmed by 3 bases and J by 5 bases, 7 bases remained unmatched. The CDR3 is CASSYTGLAGDTQYF. For the CDR3, the DNA is TGTGCCAGCAGTTATACGGGGCTAGCGGGAGATACGCAGTATTTT.

The table lists this clonotype with a few counts. The gene calls are TRBV4-2 and TRBJ2-1; 7 nucleotides line up with TRBD2. V lost 1 base to trimming and J lost 8 bases; unmatched junction nucleotides: 8. Germline values: CDR1 LGHNA, CDR2 YNFKEQ. This CDR3 has 15 amino acids. CDR3 sequence reads: CASSQALAGRDEQFF. The CDR3 nucleotides are TGTGCCAGCAGCCAAGCCCTGGCAGGGAGGGATGAGCAGTTCTTC.

This clonotype was observed a few times. This rearrangement joins TRBV7-9 to TRBJ2-7, with D perhaps matching TRBD1 (5 bases). The CDR3 spans 12 residues. The germline V gene has CDR1 SEHNR and CDR2 FQNEAQ (reference sequence). The germline V and J ends were trimmed by 7 bases and 5 bases, with 12 bases remaining between them. The CDR3 DNA follows: TGTGCCAGCACAGGGAACAGTCACGAGCAGTACTTC. Residues: CASTGNSHEQYF. Together with reference TRBV7-9 and TRBJ2-7, the CDR3 gives the full variable domain: DTGVSQNPRHKITKRGQNVTFRCDPISEHNRLYWYRQTLGQGPEFLTYFQNEAQLEKSRLLSDRFSAERPKGSFSTLEIQRTEQGDSAMYLCASTGNSHEQYFGPGTRLTVT.

The chain joins TRBV4-3 to TRBJ2-5, with D unresolved. The CDR3 has 15 amino acids. The V gene lost 0 bases and the J gene lost 2 bases, with 10 bases spanning the gap. CDR1 is LGHNA, CDR2 YSLEER, per germline. The CDR3 spells CASSQDSNKQETQYF. The CDR3, as DNA: TGCGCCAGCAGCCAAGATAGCAACAAACAAGAGACCCAGTACTTC.

The gene calls are TRBV4-2 and TRBJ2-7; D possibly corresponds to TRBD1 (5 bases). The V gene lost 0 bases and the J gene lost 1 base, with 10 bases spanning the gap. Germline V gives CDR1 LGHNA, CDR2 YNFKEQ. The CDR3 loop spans 15 amino acids. CDR3 nucleotide sequence: TGTGCCAGCAGCCAAGATCAGGGCAGTTCCTACGAGCAGTACGTC. As protein: CASSQDQGSSYEQYV.

This chain joins TRBV5-1 and TRBJ2-1, with 9 nucleotides matching TRBD1. CDR3 length: 17 residues. V lost 4 bases, J lost 7 bases, and 15 bases stayed unmatched. CDR1 and CDR2 (germline): SGHRS, YFSETQ. DNA of the CDR3: TGCGCCAGCAGCCCTAGCCCTACGGGACAGGGAGGTAATGAGCAGTTCTTC. Residues: CASSPSPTGQGGNEQFF.